The present entry profiles one T cell receptor (beta chain) with its context. No antigen is known for it. One base away there is no much larger clone; base qualities are not given. These data belong to a study of blood T cell repertoires in COVID-19 (dated by TCRdb to between 2020 and 2021). Regarding the complete study: The collaborator samples originated in the United States, Italy and Spain and spanned the acute and convalescent phases of COVID-19. Sample metadata almost always included a de-identified subject ID, COVID-19 status, age in years and sex. The prospective study material was composed of cDNA or gDNA derived from T cells, B-cell-depleted T cells, or PBMCs. The samples were drawn from two sources: the first 160 participants of the ongoing ImmuneRACE study, and 1,200 or so subjects contributed by 6 global collaborators. The repertoires were released in a freely available public database meant as a resource for research on the immune response to SARS-CoV-2. Where HLA class I and class II types were available, the types were taken from metadata supplied by the sample provider, not from assay-based typing. Subjects who had been exposed to COVID-19, were actively infected with it, or had recovered from it provided the deeply sampled blood TCRbeta repertoires that made up the dataset. What the work shows at the level of the full study, not this receptor alone: How much clinical and demographic metadata was included differed by source and by participant, and the metadata was provided uncurated.

Participants in the prospective study were aged roughly 18 to 90 years, lived in over 20 United States geographic areas, and enrolled through a virtual design. To assign participants to cohorts, the prospective study relied on clinical history that participants themselves reported in a screening survey and a study questionnaire. Recovered participants in ImmuneRACE Cohort 3 were defined by two consecutive negative NP/OP PCR tests, clearance by a healthcare professional, or resolution of symptoms. In the prospective study, whole blood, serum and a nasopharyngeal or oropharyngeal swab were collected from each participant by mobile phlebotomists. Prospective study participants could optionally give additional blood draws and questionnaires over a roughly 2-month period. Before DNA extraction, blood samples from the prospective study were shipped at room temperature or frozen. TCRbeta CDR3 regions were amplified from genomic DNA using the immunoSEQ Assay, a bias-controlled multiplex PCR. The paper's processing steps were these. Within the assay, amplification of reference gene primers was used to estimate how many nucleated cells each sample contained. To quantify the absolute abundance of each unique TCRbeta CDR3 rearrangement, sequence reads were collapsed and filtered. For each sample, productive Simpson clonality was calculated by taking the square root of Simpson's diversity index across productive rearrangements. As stored in TCRdb, this immuneACCESS dataset retains in-frame rearrangements with V and J assigned. A fraction of the clones does not appear; measured against another copy, unresolved V genes explain less than half of the discrepancy, and the remainder lacks a known reason. The D gene and trimming were derived from the DNA, and the V and J assignments and clone size from that table. The sample data list some 270,000 clones, and about nine tenths of these were observed just once. Clones ranked in the top ten supply roughly 1.9% of the sample.

At the junction V is shortened by 5 bases and J by 3 bases, with 10 bases in between. Taken from cysteine to phenylalanine, the CDR3 has 13 residues. The sequence is cut down to CDR3 DNA, 39 bases in frame from base 1. CDR1 and CDR2 are drawn from the germline V gene (reference sequence): LGHDT, YNNKEL. The TCR sequence derives from a woman aged 55-70 years who had recovered from COVID-19. The receptor chain draws on TRBV3-1 (or the pseudogene TRBV3-2) and TRBJ1-1, with TRBD1 tentatively as D gene (6 bases match). Sequenced material: PBMCs or T cells enriched from blood (not recorded which). The nucleotide sequence reads TGTGCCAGCAGCTCACACAGGGACACTGAAGCTTTCTTT. This gives the protein CASSSHRDTEAFF.